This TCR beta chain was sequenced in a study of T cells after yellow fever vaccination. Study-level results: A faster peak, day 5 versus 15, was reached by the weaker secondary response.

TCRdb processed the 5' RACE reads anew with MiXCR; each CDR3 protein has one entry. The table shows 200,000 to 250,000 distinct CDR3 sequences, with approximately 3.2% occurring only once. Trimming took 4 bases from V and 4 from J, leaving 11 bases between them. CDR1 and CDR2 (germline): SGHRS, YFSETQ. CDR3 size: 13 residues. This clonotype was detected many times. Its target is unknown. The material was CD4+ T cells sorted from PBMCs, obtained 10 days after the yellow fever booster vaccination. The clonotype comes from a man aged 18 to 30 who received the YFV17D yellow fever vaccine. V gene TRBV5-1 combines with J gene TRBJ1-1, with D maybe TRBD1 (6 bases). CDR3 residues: CASSTTGITEAFF. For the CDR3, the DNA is TGCGCCAGCAGCACAACAGGGATCACTGAAGCTTTCTTT.